These T cell receptor beta chains were read from a single sample in a study of blood T cells in healthy people across ages. From the 5' RACE reads, TCRdb called clonotypes with MiXCR, one entry per CDR3 protein. The profile shows 550,000 to 750,000 distinct CDR3 sequences, approximately 21% of them singletons. Sequencing was performed on blood. These receptors came from a man between 70 and 80 years old in good health. Both conserved end residues are trimmed from each CDR3. The order of the fields is J gene, CDR3 length, V gene, CDR3 protein.

TRBJ1-6,14,TRBV5-1,ASSLTQGSQNSPLH
TRBJ1-5,13,TRBV6-1,ASSEAVGGNQPQH
TRBJ2-7,9,TRBV20-1,SARGRYEQY
TRBJ2-2,12,TRBV11-2,ASSLVGGAGELF
TRBJ2-3,17,TRBV11-2,ASSLPPLGLAVSTDTQY
TRBJ2-7,12,TRBV20-1,SARDRRANYEQY
TRBJ2-5,11,TRBV29-1,SVEDPPRGTQY
.,14,TRBV20-1,SAPTSGRGHNNEQF
TRBJ2-1,9,TRBV20-1,SAQKRDEQF
TRBJ2-3,11,TRBV20-1,SAGTVGTDTQY
TRBJ2-5,14,TRBV7-2,ASSLEVWRVQETQY
TRBJ2-1,16,TRBV6-5,ASRDSGLMPGTYNEQF
TRBJ2-1,12,TRBV18,ASSMTSANNEQF
TRBJ1-1,11,TRBV12-3/TRBV12-4,ASRGQGSTEAF
TRBJ1-3,19,TRBV11-1,ASSPTRTGGPYRTSGNTIY
TRBJ1-1,14,TRBV6-6,ASSYGLGVMNTEAF
TRBJ2-2,14,TRBV7-3,ASSSTSGSSPGELF